The rows below give T cell receptor beta chains drawn from one sample of a study of blood T cell repertoires in COVID-19. The data were produced by immunoSEQ multiplex PCR, yet TCRdb's version contains in-frame clones alone and is incomplete. This repertoire shows fewer than 250,000 clones, about 80% found once; its top ten account for about 2%. The specimen sequenced was peripheral blood. These receptors originate from a woman of 80 years or more with acute or convalescent COVID-19. Each CDR3 is given with its conserved first and last residue. Each record gives: CDR3 protein, CDR3 DNA, J gene, clone size, V gene, D gene. D genes are given only for firm matches. Clone sizes are given selectively: once, few, many, or a class where the clone is expanded.

CDR3: CASRGGARSNQPQHF; DNA: TGTGCCAGCAGGGGGGGGGCGCGTAGCAATCAGCCCCAGCATTTT; J: TRBJ1-5; size: NA; V: TRBV6-5; D: NA
CDR3: CASSPEREFNGYTF; DNA: TGTGCCAGCAGCCCGGAACGGGAATTCAATGGCTACACCTTC; J: TRBJ1-2; size: NA; V: TRBV5-4; D: NA
CDR3: CASSLGRAGRITEAFF; DNA: TGTGCCAGCAGCTTAGGGAGAGCAGGGCGGATCACTGAAGCTTTCTTT; J: TRBJ1-1; size: NA; V: TRBV7-6; D: NA
CDR3: CASSRGRGTEAFF; DNA: TGTGCCAGCAGCCGGGGGAGGGGCACTGAAGCTTTCTTT; J: TRBJ1-1; size: NA; V: TRBV11-2; D: NA
CDR3: CASSATAINEKLFF; DNA: TGTGCCAGTAGTGCGACAGCGATTAATGAAAAACTGTTTTTT; J: TRBJ1-4; size: NA; V: TRBV19; D: NA
CDR3: CASSPVGRLAAQETQYF; DNA: TGTGCCAGCAGCCCGGTGGGGCGACTAGCGGCACAAGAGACCCAGTACTTC; J: TRBJ2-5; size: once; V: TRBV5-4; D: TRBD2
CDR3: CASRGGQGLYYGYTF; DNA: TGTGCCAGCAGGGGAGGGCAGGGGCTATACTATGGCTACACCTTC; J: TRBJ1-2; size: NA; V: TRBV7-2; D: NA
CDR3: CASSQGTGNTEAFF; DNA: TGTGCCAGCAGCCAAGGGACAGGGAACACTGAAGCTTTCTTT; J: TRBJ1-1; size: NA; V: TRBV3-1/TRBV3-2; D: TRBD1
CDR3: CASSLGQGHTEAFF; DNA: TGTGCCAGCAGCTTGGGACAGGGTCACACTGAAGCTTTCTTT; J: TRBJ1-1; size: NA; V: TRBV7-9; D: TRBD1
CDR3: CASSYSYRYTQYF; DNA: TGTGCCAGCAGTTACTCTTACAGGTATACGCAGTATTTT; J: TRBJ2-3; size: NA; V: TRBV6-2/TRBV6-3; D: NA
CDR3: CASSLPSGYEQYF; DNA: TGTGCCAGCAGTCTACCTAGCGGGTACGAGCAGTACTTC; J: TRBJ2-7; size: NA; V: TRBV11-2; D: TRBD2
CDR3: CASSPRGAGQYF; DNA: TGTGCCAGCAGTCCCCGGGGGGCAGGCCAGTACTTC; J: TRBJ2-5; size: NA; V: TRBV27; D: NA
CDR3: CASSEPGQYSTDTQYF; DNA: TGTGCCAGCAGCGAACCCGGACAGTACAGCACAGATACGCAGTATTTT; J: TRBJ2-3; size: few; V: TRBV11-1; D: NA
CDR3: CASSPRLAGGPGPNEQFF; DNA: TGTGCCAGCAGCCCTCGACTAGCGGGGGGGCCAGGTCCCAATGAGCAGTTCTTC; J: TRBJ2-1; size: NA; V: TRBV7-2; D: TRBD2
CDR3: CASSSRGGGFQETQYF; DNA: TGTGCCAGCAGCTCCCGAGGGGGGGGCTTCCAAGAGACCCAGTACTTC; J: TRBJ2-5; size: NA; V: TRBV7-2; D: NA
CDR3: CASTDRGNTEAFF; DNA: TGTGCCAGCACGGACAGGGGGAACACTGAAGCTTTCTTT; J: TRBJ1-1; size: NA; V: TRBV7-8; D: TRBD1
CDR3: CASSLQAVVAGGHDTQYF; DNA: TGCGCCAGCAGCCTACAAGCGGTCGTTGCGGGAGGGCATGATACGCAGTATTTT; J: TRBJ2-3; size: once; V: TRBV4-3; D: TRBD2
CDR3: CASSQAGNGNTIYF; DNA: TGCGCCAGCAGCCAAGCAGGGAATGGAAACACCATATATTTT; J: TRBJ1-3; size: NA; V: TRBV4-3; D: NA
CDR3: CASSLSDSPSGETQYF; DNA: TGCGCCAGCAGCTTGTCAGACAGCCCGTCCGGGGAGACCCAGTACTTC; J: TRBJ2-5; size: NA; V: TRBV5-1; D: NA
CDR3: CASSRQPLGEQYF; DNA: TGTGCCAGCAGTCGACAGCCCCTAGGGGAGCAGTACTTC; J: TRBJ2-7; size: NA; V: TRBV28; D: NA
CDR3: CASSPQYNTEAFF; DNA: TGTGCCAGCTCACCACAATATAACACTGAAGCTTTCTTT; J: TRBJ1-1; size: NA; V: TRBV18; D: NA
CDR3: CASSESGRGGWNEQFF; DNA: TGTGCCAGCAGTGAAAGTGGGCGGGGAGGGTGGAATGAGCAGTTCTTC; J: TRBJ2-1; size: NA; V: TRBV6-1; D: TRBD2
CDR3: CSGNSGRASEQFF; DNA: TGCAGCGGTAATAGCGGGAGGGCCAGCGAGCAGTTCTTC; J: TRBJ2-1; size: NA; V: TRBV29-1; D: TRBD2
CDR3: CASTRDTKNQPQHF; DNA: TGTGCCAGTACCCGGGACACCAAAAATCAGCCCCAGCATTTT; J: TRBJ1-5; size: NA; V: TRBV19; D: NA
CDR3: CASSFPERSSYEQYF; DNA: TGTGCCAGCAGTTTTCCTGAGAGAAGCTCCTACGAGCAGTACTTC; J: TRBJ2-7; size: NA; V: TRBV28; D: NA
CDR3: CASSPYPTGNTEAFF; DNA: TGTGCCAGCAGCCCCTACCCGACAGGGAACACTGAAGCTTTCTTT; J: TRBJ1-1; size: NA; V: TRBV3-1/TRBV3-2; D: NA
CDR3: CATSRERWREILF; DNA: TGTGCCACCAGCAGAGAGCGTTGGCGGGAGATCCTCTTC; J: TRBJ2-1; size: NA; V: TRBV15; D: TRBD2
CDR3: CASSNLRTSGEGEQFF; DNA: TGTGCCAGTAGTAACCTACGGACTAGCGGGGAGGGTGAGCAGTTCTTC; J: TRBJ2-1; size: NA; V: TRBV19; D: TRBD2
CDR3: CSVDSSGSINEQFF; DNA: TGCAGCGTTGATAGTAGCGGGAGTATTAATGAGCAGTTCTTC; J: TRBJ2-1; size: NA; V: TRBV29-1; D: TRBD2
CDR3: CASSGGQGAYEQYF; DNA: TGTGCCAGCAGTGGGGGACAGGGTGCCTACGAGCAGTACTTC; J: TRBJ2-7; size: once; V: TRBV2; D: TRBD1
CDR3: CASSVLGVYTEAFF; DNA: TGTGCCAGCAGCGTGCTAGGGGTGTACACTGAAGCTTTCTTT; J: TRBJ1-1; size: NA; V: TRBV7-9; D: NA
CDR3: CASTRGHQPQHF; DNA: TGTGCCAGTACAAGGGGGCATCAGCCCCAGCATTTT; J: TRBJ1-5; size: few; V: TRBV19; D: TRBD1
CDR3: CAINPGQNYGYTF; DNA: TGTGCCATCAACCCGGGACAGAACTATGGCTACACCTTC; J: TRBJ1-2; size: few; V: TRBV2; D: TRBD1
CDR3: CASSLEAGFKETQYF; DNA: TGTGCCAGCAGCTTGGAGGCGGGCTTCAAAGAGACCCAGTACTTC; J: TRBJ2-5; size: once; V: TRBV5-4; D: NA
CDR3: CASSSRTSGTLTETQYF; DNA: TGTGCCAGTAGTTCTCGGACTAGCGGGACACTTACAGAGACCCAGTACTTC; J: TRBJ2-5; size: NA; V: TRBV19; D: TRBD2
CDR3: CAWSIGQGYYGYTF; DNA: TGTGCCTGGAGTATCGGGCAGGGGTACTATGGCTACACCTTC; J: TRBJ1-2; size: NA; V: TRBV30; D: NA
CDR3: CASTEPSGTYTYEQYF; DNA: TGTGCCAGCACCGAACCATCCGGGACATATACCTACGAGCAGTACTTC; J: TRBJ2-7; size: few; V: TRBV28; D: NA
CDR3: CASIPGQTNTEAFF; DNA: TGTGCCAGCATCCCCGGACAGACGAACACTGAAGCTTTCTTT; J: TRBJ1-1; size: NA; V: TRBV7-9; D: NA
CDR3: CASSLRGASTDTQYF; DNA: TGTGCCAGCAGCTTAAGGGGCGCTAGCACAGATACGCAGTATTTT; J: TRBJ2-3; size: once; V: TRBV7-2; D: NA
CDR3: CASSFQDRGRTEAFF; DNA: TGTGCCAGCAGCTTCCAGGACAGGGGAAGGACTGAAGCTTTCTTT; J: TRBJ1-1; size: NA; V: TRBV7-8; D: TRBD1
CDR3: CASSWDREYEQYF; DNA: TGTGCCAGCTCATGGGACAGGGAATACGAGCAGTACTTC; J: TRBJ2-7; size: few; V: TRBV18; D: TRBD1